What follows are 28 T cell receptor beta chains derived from one specimen sequenced in a study of metastatic and nonmetastatic thyroid tumors. With MiXCR, TCRdb called clones anew from the PCR reads. The repertoire includes 30,000 or so clones, approximately 32% of them detected once, and 6% to 8% sits in the top ten. Nobody among the patients had been given any treatment before thyroid surgery. Material: blood. These receptors all come from a female donor with papillary thyroid cancer or a benign thyroid nodule (not recorded which). Some clones in this sample may be carry-over from other donors' samples.

For this clone: Other DNA sequences from this sample encode an identical CDR3 as well. V is TRBV20-1 and J is TRBJ1-1; D uncertain. The CDR3 is 10 residues long. Germline V gives CDR1 DFQATT, CDR2 SNEGSKA (reference sequence). Between the trimmed V and J ends, which lost 8 bases and 6 bases, there was a span of 10 bases. For the CDR3, the DNA is TGCAGTTCACTCCCACCTGAAGCTTTCTTT. Translated, it gives CSSLPPEAFF.

This clone was observed at least ten times. The V and J genes are TRBV19 and TRBJ2-6; D is unclear. The germline V gene has CDR1 LNHDA and CDR2 SQIVND (reference sequence). The CDR3 is made up of 15 amino acids. Trimming pared 3 bases from V and 2 bases from J, leaving 8 bases between. This CDR3 reads CASSIGVTGANVLTF. CDR3 coding DNA: TGTGCCAGTAGTATCGGTGTGACTGGGGCCAACGTCCTGACTTTC.

This clone was counted only a few times. The V call is TRBV5-4, the J call TRBJ2-3; D is undetermined. The CDR3 has 13 residues. Trimming pared 0 bases from V and 6 bases from J, leaving 8 bases between. Germline CDR1 reads SGHNT; CDR2 reads YYREEE (reference sequence). CDR3 region: CASSLDILDTQYF. The CDR3 DNA reads TGTGCCAGCAGCTTGGACATCCTGGATACGCAGTATTTT.

The chain recombines TRBV24-1 with TRBJ1-2, with D maybe TRBD1 (5 bases). V shed 1 base and J shed 8 bases, with 10 bases lying between them. Per the germline V gene, CDR1 is KGHDR and CDR2 is SFDVKD. The CDR3 runs to 13 residues. CDR3 in DNA: TGTGCCACCAGTGATTTACAGGTAGGGGGCTACACCTTC. Residues: CATSDLQVGGYTF.

The chain links TRBV24-1 to TRBJ1-2, with 8 bases lining up with TRBD1. The germline V gene has CDR1 KGHDR and CDR2 SFDVKD. The CDR3 length is 14 residues. The V gene end was trimmed by 4 bases and the J gene end by 6 bases; junction bases not matched to a gene: 6. Written as DNA, the CDR3 is TGTGCCACCAGTGACCTCGGACAGGGAGATGGCTACACCTTC. It translates to CATSDLGQGDGYTF.

Ten or more counts support this clone. Other DNA sequences of this sample code for an identical CDR3. The V and J genes are TRBV6-1 and TRBJ2-3; no clear D. The CDR3 consists of 15 residues. V was shortened by 5 bases and J by 4 bases, with 16 bases between the two germline ends. Germline lookup yields CDR1 MNHNS and CDR2 SASEGT. Here the CDR3 reads CASSREPSMSDTQYF. For the CDR3, the DNA is TGTGCCAGCAGTCGAGAACCGTCCATGTCAGATACGCAGTATTTT.

In its sample, this clone was seen many times. This chain connects TRBV15 to TRBJ1-4, with 9 positions matching TRBD1. The V gene's germline CDR1 is LNHNV and CDR2 YYDKDF (reference sequence). The CDR3 runs 15 residues. J lost 9 bases, V lost 0 bases, and 5 bases had no gene match. The CDR3 reads CATSRDRTGEKKLFF. The CDR3 DNA follows: TGTGCCACCAGCAGAGATCGGACAGGGGAGAAAAAACTGTTTTTT. Drawing the rest from reference TRBV15 and TRBJ1-4, the complete variable domain is DAMVIQNPRYQVTQFGKPVTLSCSQTLNHNVMYWYQQKSSQAPKLLFHYYDKDFNNEADTPDNFQSRRPNTSFCFLDIRSPGLGDTAMYLCATSRDRTGEKKLFFGSGTQLSVL.

This clone has more than one count but fewer than ten. One end of the junction is discordant with germline, which a read error may explain. The chain uses TRBV15 and TRBJ2-5; D tentatively fits TRBD1 or TRBD2 (6 bases each). CDR3 size: 17 residues. CDR1 and CDR2 (germline): LNHNV, YYDKDF (reference sequence). The CDR3 protein is CTTSREIGPGAGETQYF. The CDR3, as DNA: TGTACCACCAGCAGAGAGATTGGACCAGGGGCGGGGGAGACCCAGTACTTC.

This rearrangement joins TRBV20-1 to TRBJ2-7, with TRBD2 identical over 12 bases. There are 16 residues in the CDR3. Germline assignment: CDR1 DFQATT and CDR2 SNEGSKA (reference sequence). V dropped 6 bases and J dropped 0; count of bases not matched to a gene: 9. CDR3 nucleotide sequence: TGCAGTGCGAGGGTTCTAGCGGGAGGGCCCTCCTACGAGCAGTACTTC. It codes for CSARVLAGGPSYEQYF.

This clone was detected ten times or more. CDR3 coding DNA: TGTGCCAGCATGAAGGACAGGGATCAGCCCCAGCATTTT. Encoded protein: CASMKDRDQPQHF. V and J are TRBV2 and TRBJ1-5, with 8 bases aligning to TRBD1. The CDR3 sequence is 13 residues long. Germline CDR1 reads SNHLY; CDR2 reads FYNNEI. Unmatched junction bases numbered 4, after V lost 7 bases and J lost 5 bases.

This clone has a handful of counts. V gene TRBV25-1 combines with J gene TRBJ1-1; D is undetermined. CDR1 and CDR2 from the germline V gene are MGHDK and SYGVNS. This CDR3 is built from 11 residues. V lost 7 bases and J lost 5, with 8 bases in between. CDR3 in amino acids: CASIWYTEAFF. The DNA of the CDR3 is TGTGCCAGCATTTGGTATACTGAAGCTTTCTTT.

Comment on this clone: In this CDR3 the conserved last residue, phenylalanine or tryptophan, is missing, so a read error is likely. The V gene is TRBV20-1, the J gene TRBJ1-1; D is unclear. Germline CDR1 reads DFQATT; CDR2 reads SNEGSKA (reference sequence). Between the trimmed V and J ends, which lost 8 bases and 6 bases, there was a span of 10 bases. CDR3 length: 10 amino acids. The CDR3, as DNA: TGCAGTTACCTCCCCCCTGAAGCTTTCCTT. Protein: CSYLPPEAFL.

This clone was found many times. This chain joins TRBV6-5 and TRBJ1-5, with a weak D call TRBD1 (5 bases). CDR3 length: 13 residues. V shed 1 base and J shed 5 bases, with 6 bases lying between them. Germline CDR1 is MNHEY and CDR2 is SVGAGI. The CDR3 DNA is TGTGCCAGCAGTTACTGGGGGGATCAGCCCCAGCATTTT. It codes for CASSYWGDQPQHF.

This clone was picked up many times. The chain combines TRBV7-9 with TRBJ1-2; D gene uncertain. V gave up 4 bases and J gave up 4 bases, with 7 bases separating them. CDR3 length equals 12 residues. Germline CDR1 is SEHNR and CDR2 is FQNEAQ (reference sequence). CDR3 coding DNA: TGTGCCAGCAGCTCCGATGGCTATGGCTACACCTTC. This codes for CASSSDGYGYTF. The complete variable domain, with remaining parts taken from reference TRBV7-9 and TRBJ1-2, reads DTGVSQNPRHKITKRGQNVTFRCDPISEHNRLYWYRQTLGQGPEFLTYFQNEAQLEKSRLLSDRFSAERPKGSFSTLEIQRTEQGDSAMYLCASSSDGYGYTFGSGTRLTVV.

This rearrangement joins TRBV7-2 to TRBJ2-3; TRBD2 agrees at 9 bases. V gave up 5 bases and J gave up 5 bases; unmatched junction bases: 5. This CDR3 contains 14 residues. Germline CDR1 and CDR2: SGHTA and FQGNSA. CDR3 residues: CASSTLAGIDTQYF. The CDR3 coding sequence is TGTGCCAGCAGCACCCTAGCGGGAATAGATACGCAGTATTTT. Supplemented by reference TRBV7-2 and TRBJ2-3, the full variable domain reads GAGVSQSPSNKVTEKGKDVELRCDPISGHTALYWYRQSLGQGLEFLIYFQGNSAPDKSGLPSDRFSAERTGGSVSTLTIQRTQQEDSAVYLCASSTLAGIDTQYFGPGTRLTVL.

A single count supports this clone. This chain links TRBV2 with TRBJ2-2, with D uncertain. The germline V and J ends were trimmed by 10 bases and 4 bases, with 13 bases remaining between them. This CDR3 has 13 amino acids. Germline CDR1 is SNHLY and CDR2 is FYNNEI. CDR3 DNA sequence: TGTGCCACTAGACAATATAGCACCGGGGAGCTGTTTTTT. Translated: CATRQYSTGELFF.

This clone counts as medium-sized. This chain uses TRBV6-1 with TRBJ1-2; D not resolved. The CDR3 consists of 13 residues. Per the germline V gene, CDR1 is MNHNS and CDR2 is SASEGT. Trimming pared 3 bases from V and 1 base from J, leaving 6 bases between. The CDR3 protein is CASSEADNYGYTF. In nucleotides, the CDR3 is TGTGCCAGCAGTGAGGCTGATAACTATGGCTACACCTTC.

This clone showed up many times. V usage is TRBV5-1 and J usage is TRBJ2-2; 12 positions agree with TRBD2. This CDR3 spans 15 amino acids. CDR1 is SGHRS, CDR2 YFSETQ, per germline. V lost 3 bases to trimming and J lost 9 bases; unmatched junction nucleotides: 6. This chain's CDR3 is CASSSGLAGNRELFF. CDR3 sequence (DNA): TGCGCCAGCAGCTCTGGACTAGCGGGAAACCGGGAGCTGTTTTTT.

In this sample, this clone turned up a few times. The chain has TRBV19 and TRBJ2-7; TRBD2 is a possible D gene (6 bases). This CDR3 has 12 amino acids. Germline V gene lookup returns CDR1 LNHDA and CDR2 SQIVND (reference sequence). V shed 8 bases and J shed 3 bases, with 11 bases lying between them. CDR3 coding DNA: TGTGCCAGTGCGGGGCGTAACTACGAGCAGTACTTC. It codes for CASAGRNYEQYF.

V gene TRBV16 combines with J gene TRBJ1-2, with D hard to call. There are 14 residues in the CDR3. Trimming stripped 7 bases from V and 3 bases from J, with 15 bases between. Germline CDR1 KGHSY, CDR2 FQNENV. This CDR3 is CASTNSDSHYGYTF. In DNA, the CDR3 is TGTGCCAGCACCAACAGTGACTCTCACTATGGCTACACCTTC.

This clone came up many times. V is TRBV7-9 and J is TRBJ1-2, with D perhaps TRBD1 (5 bases). Between the trimmed V and J ends, which lost 5 bases and 3 bases, there was a span of 10 bases. CDR1 and CDR2 (germline): SEHNR, FQNEAQ (reference sequence). CDR3 size: 13 residues. The CDR3, as DNA: TGTGCCAGCAGCCGACAGACCGACTATGGCTACACCTTC. It yields the protein CASSRQTDYGYTF.

This clone was detected many times. The V and J genes are TRBV15 and TRBJ2-5; D is uncertain. Between the trimmed V and J ends, which lost 0 bases and 0 bases, there was a span of 8 bases. CDR3 length: 15 amino acids. Germline CDR1 is LNHNV and CDR2 is YYDKDF (reference sequence). CDR3 loop: CATSRDLQYQETQYF. For the CDR3, the DNA is TGTGCCACCAGCAGAGACCTGCAATACCAAGAGACCCAGTACTTC.

This clone was found many times. This rearrangement joins TRBV11-1 to TRBJ2-1; D unresolved. The germline gives CDR1 SGHAT, CDR2 FQDESV (reference sequence). V lost 5 bases to trimming and J lost 6 bases, with 14 bases between them. This CDR3 is built from 14 residues. The CDR3 protein is CASSGVNPSNEQFF. In nucleotides, the CDR3 is TGTGCCAGCAGCGGCGTTAATCCTAGCAATGAGCAGTTCTTC.

This chain uses TRBV5-1 with TRBJ2-3; possibly TRBD1 for D (5 bases). V lost 4 bases, J lost 4 bases, and 16 bases lay in between. This CDR3 is built from 15 residues. In germline, CDR1 is SGHRS, CDR2 YFSETQ. Here the CDR3 reads CASSDVRTTSDTQYF. In DNA form, the CDR3 reads TGCGCCAGCAGCGACGTGCGGACAACTTCAGATACGCAGTATTTT.

The sample holds many counts of this clone. J is TRBJ2-7 and V is TRBV4-1; 7 nucleotides align to TRBD1. The CDR3 is made up of 14 amino acids. Germline V gene sequence: CDR1 MGHRA, CDR2 YSYEKL. Germline trimming cut 3 bases from V and 2 bases from J; bases unmatched to any gene: 4. The CDR3 nucleotides are TGCGCCAGCAGCCAGATAGGGGGCACCTACGAGCAGTACTTC. Translating gives CASSQIGGTYEQYF.

The chain is built from TRBV5-1 and TRBJ2-1; 7 nucleotides agree with TRBD2. Germline loops: CDR1 SGHRS, CDR2 YFSETQ. The trim removed 3 bases at V and 0 bases at J, leaving 12 bases unmatched. The CDR3 consists of 18 residues. CDR3 residues: CASSSPGGSPSSYNEQFF. CDR3 in DNA: TGCGCCAGCAGCTCCCCCGGGGGGTCCCCGAGCTCCTACAATGAGCAGTTCTTC.

This clone is medium-sized by share. The chain is built from TRBV30 and TRBJ1-3, with D perhaps TRBD1 (6 bases). The germline gives CDR1 GTSNPN, CDR2 SVGIG (reference sequence). V was shortened by 4 bases and J by 4 bases, with 11 bases between the two germline ends. The CDR3 sequence is 13 residues long. CDR3 coding DNA: TGTGCCTGGATCCCCAGGGGCGGAAACACCATATATTTT. Translation gives CAWIPRGGNTIYF.

By share of the sample, this clone is medium-sized. This chain joins TRBV30 and TRBJ2-7; 8 bases match TRBD1. The CDR3 length is 16 residues. In germline, CDR1 is GTSNPN, CDR2 SVGIG (reference sequence). V gave up 3 bases and J gave up 2 bases; unmatched junction bases: 12. The CDR3 region is CAWSFYRQGNAYEQYF. The CDR3 nucleotides are TGTGCCTGGAGCTTTTACCGACAGGGGAATGCCTACGAGCAGTACTTC.